The T cell receptor (beta chain) under discussion was sequenced for a study of T cell responses to AZD1222 COVID-19 vaccine listed by TCRdb under 2021. At the level of the whole study: AZD1222 recipients whose second dose came at about 4 weeks and those whose second dose came at about 12 weeks were combined into one group, since spike-specific TCR depth and breadth did not differ between the two schedules. A total of 230 to 250 trial participants underwent TCR sequencing, of whom some 210 received two doses of AZD1222 and some 26 received two doses of the MenACWY control vaccine. Trial participants were enrolled by age into 18-55, 56-69 and 70-plus year subgroups, with approximately 150, 30 and 60 TCR-sequenced participants respectively. Overall study outcomes, separate from this receptor: Because no day 14 peak-response samples were available, repertoires were characterized only after the peak T cell response. After two AZD1222 doses, both the breadth and the depth of spike-specific TCRs were significantly higher than at day 0 and than in MenACWY recipients. Only 5 to 7 AZD1222 recipients were SARS-CoV-2 seropositive at baseline, limiting conclusions about previously exposed vaccinees. The vaccine-associated CD4 TCRs covered the entire spike protein, and the dominant responses fell in regions 160-218 and 743-854. Most participants were white British and females outnumbered males, and the authors suggested that clonal diversity may have been underestimated. In the small 56-69-year group, the increase in depth fell short of significance, most likely because of low power. Reportedly, almost half of the unique spike-specific TCRs recognized epitopes lying outside the regions that are mutated in the B.1.351 and B.1.1.7 variants.

Concerning this clone itself: Its cognate antigen has yet to be identified. Within one base of it there is no much larger clone, and no base qualities were kept.

This sample's time point label indicates: baseline before first vaccination. Vaccinee samples came from UK trials COV001 and COV002, including a single-blind randomized controlled phase 2/3 trial of AZD1222 (ChAdOx1 nCoV-19) in healthy adults. Trial participant PBMC samples were collected at day 0 and day 28 after the second dose for TCRbeta chain sequencing. The CDR3 regions of human TCRbeta chains were analyzed by immunosequencing. In the source study's methods: Repertoire TCRs were checked for matches against a reference library of SARS-CoV-2-specific TCRs that had been generated using the MIRA antigen-specificity platform. Breadth meant the fraction of unique TCRs that were SARS-CoV-2-associated, whereas depth meant the fraction of total T cells that were SARS-CoV-2-associated. Each spike-specific TCR was assigned to its reactive spike region and to a CD4 or CD8 class using the MIRA data. Log10-transformed breadth and depth values were compared by one-way ANOVA with Sidak's multiple comparisons tests. Imported from immuneACCESS, the table was reduced by TCRdb to in-frame sequences with V and J called. These copies leave out some clones; in studies compared against another copy, an unresolved V gene accounts for under half, and the cause of the remainder is not known. The V and J calls and clone size are taken from that table; D and trimming were inferred from the DNA. This sample has over 90,000 clones in its table, and less than 95% of those were observed once. Roughly 5% of the sample is held by the ten biggest clonotypes.

The clonotype comes from an adult in good health. The sequences come from peripheral blood, collected on day 0 of AZD1222 vaccination.

This receptor carries the CDR3 CASSFLEGQPQHF. The DNA reads as follows: TGTGCCAGCAGTTTTTTGGAAGGTCAGCCCCAGCATTTT. The chain employs TRBV12-3 or TRBV12-4 and TRBJ1-5; the D gene identity is not certain. Trimming at the junction amounts to 3 bases on V and 6 bases on J, and the germline ends lie 9 bases apart. The CDR3 has 13 amino acids, counting the end cysteine and phenylalanine. Only the CDR3 DNA stays, 39 bases, in frame from base 1.